The next 17 T cell receptor beta chains were all read from a single sample in a study of siplizumab effects on memory and regulatory T cells. The method was immunoSEQ multiplex PCR; TCRdb's version includes in-frame clones alone and lacks a portion of them. Of 100,000 or so clones listed, 91% were seen once; the top ten hold just over 2.5%. The specimen was CD4+ T cells sorted from blood. The receptors originated from a human donor in good health. Some clones in this sample may be carry-over from other donors' samples.

This clone was found a few times. The gene calls are TRBV25-1 and TRBJ2-7, with D possibly called TRBD1 or TRBD2 (7 bases each). V was cut by 4 bases and J by 3 bases, with 16 bases left in between. CDR1 and CDR2 from the germline V gene are MGHDK and SYGVNS. This CDR3 is 15 amino acids long. CDR3 residues: CASSAQGGVFYEQYF. CDR3 sequence (DNA): TGTGCCAGCAGTGCTCAGGGGGGGGTATTCTACGAGCAGTACTTC.

This chain joins TRBV30 and TRBJ1-4; no clear D. Deletions cut 0 bases from V and 7 bases from J, with 15 bases between. Germline assignment: CDR1 GTSNPN and CDR2 SVGIG (reference sequence). This CDR3 is 15 amino acids long. The CDR3 nucleotides are TGTGCCTGGAGTGTTATACCACAAGGAGGTGAAAAACTGTTTTTT. This translates into CAWSVIPQGGEKLFF.

The V gene is TRBV11-2, the J gene TRBJ2-2; possible D gene TRBD1, 6 bases. The V gene lost 5 bases and the J gene lost 5 bases, with 12 bases spanning the gap. This CDR3 contains 14 residues. The germline CDR1 and CDR2 sequences are SGHAT and FQNNGV. CDR3 DNA sequence: TGTGCCAGCAGCATCTACAGGGTAACCGGGGAGCTGTTTTTT. It translates to CASSIYRVTGELFF.

V is TRBV4-1 and J is TRBJ2-5; TRBD2 aligns across 7 bases. The germline CDR1 and CDR2 sequences are MGHRA and YSYEKL. The junction had 8 bases not matched to a gene; V was cut back by 0 bases and J by 7 bases. The CDR3 has 15 residues. This CDR3 reads CASSQDPTSFGTQYF. For the CDR3, the DNA is TGCGCCAGCAGCCAAGATCCGACTAGCTTCGGGACCCAGTACTTC.

The gene calls are TRBV10-2 and TRBJ2-3; 13 bases fit TRBD2. The CDR3 consists of 15 residues. Germline V gene lookup returns CDR1 WSHSY and CDR2 SAAADI. Trimming took 6 bases from V and 9 from J; bases not matched to a gene: 9. The CDR3 reads CASSRGLAGAETQYF. For the CDR3, the DNA is TGCGCCAGCAGCCGTGGACTAGCGGGAGCGGAGACGCAGTATTTT.

This chain connects TRBV2 to TRBJ2-5; no definite D call. Germline V gene lookup returns CDR1 SNHLY and CDR2 FYNNEI. Deletions cut 3 bases from V and 5 bases from J, with 10 bases between. The CDR3 loop spans 13 amino acids. The CDR3 sequence is CASSDPRPETQYF. CDR3 DNA: TGTGCCAGCAGTGATCCCAGGCCCGAGACCCAGTACTTC.

The chain carries TRBV5-1 and TRBJ2-5, with D possibly TRBD1 on 5 matching bases. Germline V gene sequence: CDR1 SGHRS, CDR2 YFSETQ. V gave up 1 base and J gave up 0 bases, with 10 bases separating them. This CDR3 has 15 amino acids. CDR3 residues: CASSLYSGNQETQYF. The CDR3, as DNA: TGCGCCAGCAGCTTGTATTCAGGGAACCAAGAGACCCAGTACTTC.

The V gene is TRBV5-1, the J gene TRBJ2-1, with D perhaps given as TRBD1 or TRBD2 (5 bases each). The CDR3 consists of 15 residues. Germline V CDR1 and CDR2: SGHRS, YFSETQ. Trimming cost V 1 base and J 1 base, with 9 bases left between them. The CDR3 coding sequence is TGCGCCAGCAGCTTGAACGAGGGGTCCTACAATGAGCAGTTCTTC. It translates to CASSLNEGSYNEQFF.

The chain links TRBV28 to TRBJ1-1; D is uncertain. V lost 7 bases and J 4 bases, leaving 7 bases between the germline ends. Germline V CDR1 and CDR2: MDHEN, SYDVKM. CDR3 size: 11 residues. As DNA, the CDR3 is TGTGCCAGCACCCTCCCCACTGAAGCTTTCTTT. Translation gives CASTLPTEAFF.

This chain connects TRBV5-6 to TRBJ2-7; D is unresolved. This CDR3 is 15 amino acids long. Germline CDR1 is SGHDT and CDR2 is YYEEEE. Trimming stripped 0 bases from V and 2 bases from J, with 12 bases between. The CDR3 protein is CASSLEPRSTYEQYF. CDR3 DNA: TGTGCCAGCAGCTTGGAACCGAGGTCAACCTACGAGCAGTACTTC.

This sequence joins TRBV4-2 and TRBJ2-5, with a possible D match to TRBD2 (6 bases). This CDR3 region has 16 residues. CDR1 and CDR2 from the germline V gene are LGHNA and YNFKEQ. Trimming left V 0 bases short and J 0 bases short, with 11 bases between. Written as DNA, the CDR3 is TGTGCCAGCAGCCAAGATCCAGCGGGCAACCAAGAGACCCAGTACTTC. This translates into CASSQDPAGNQETQYF.

The V and J genes are TRBV18 and TRBJ2-7; TRBD1 aligns across 9 bases. Germline V lookup: CDR1 KGHSH, CDR2 LQKENI. This CDR3 has 15 residues. V trimming: 3 bases; J trimming: 0 bases; junction bases outside the gene matches: 3. As DNA, the CDR3 is TGTGCCAGCTCACCCCAGACAGGGGGCTCCTACGAGCAGTACTTC. It codes for CASSPQTGGSYEQYF.

The V and J genes are TRBV27 and TRBJ1-3; D not certain. V lost 0 bases, J lost 3 bases, and 12 bases lay in between. The germline V gene encodes CDR1 MNHEY and CDR2 SMNVEV (reference sequence). The CDR3 loop spans 16 amino acids. CDR3 region: CASSLSPPSVGNTIYF. The CDR3 DNA follows: TGTGCCAGCAGTTTATCTCCCCCCAGTGTTGGAAACACCATATATTTT.

This clone was seen once. The chain joins TRBV6-1 to TRBJ1-4, with a tentative D call TRBD1 (5 bases). Germline loops: CDR1 MNHNS, CDR2 SASEGT. The CDR3 has 15 amino acids. V was clipped by 7 bases and J by 3 bases, with 15 bases between them. This chain's CDR3 is CASNRRQEPNEKLFF. The DNA for the CDR3 is TGTGCCAGCAACAGGCGCCAAGAACCTAATGAAAAACTGTTTTTT.

This chain connects TRBV5-1 to TRBJ2-5, with TRBD2 matching 13 bases. In germline, CDR1 is SGHRS, CDR2 YFSETQ. V gave up 3 bases and J gave up 7 bases; unmatched junction bases: 18. The CDR3 sequence is 19 residues long. The CDR3 here is CASSSGTGLLAGGTGTQYF. CDR3 bases: TGCGCCAGCAGCTCCGGGACAGGGCTACTAGCGGGAGGGACAGGGACCCAGTACTTC.

The gene calls are TRBV7-3 and TRBJ2-1, with TRBD2 identical over 7 bases. The J segment lost 7 bases and the V segment lost 1 base, leaving 4 bases of the junction unmatched. The CDR3 is made up of 14 amino acids. Germline CDR1 is SGHTA and CDR2 is FQGTGA. The DNA of the CDR3 is TGTGCCAGCAGCTTAAGCGGGAGTCGGAATGAGCAGTTCTTC. Amino acids: CASSLSGSRNEQFF. Together with reference TRBV7-3 and TRBJ2-1, the CDR3 gives the full variable domain: GAGVSQTPSNKVTEKGKYVELRCDPISGHTALYWYRQSLGQGPEFLIYFQGTGAADDSGLPNDRFFAVRPEGSVSTLKIQRTERGDSAVYLCASSLSGSRNEQFFGPGTRLTVL.

This clone was picked up a small number of times. The rearrangement links TRBV6-1 to TRBJ2-7, with a tentative D call TRBD1 (6 bases). CDR3 length equals 15 residues. The germline V and J ends were trimmed by 2 bases and 5 bases, with 16 bases remaining between them. The germline V gene has CDR1 MNHNS and CDR2 SASEGT. Here the CDR3 reads CASSELFGQSHEQYF. The CDR3 nucleotides are TGTGCCAGCAGTGAACTGTTTGGACAGTCCCACGAGCAGTACTTC.